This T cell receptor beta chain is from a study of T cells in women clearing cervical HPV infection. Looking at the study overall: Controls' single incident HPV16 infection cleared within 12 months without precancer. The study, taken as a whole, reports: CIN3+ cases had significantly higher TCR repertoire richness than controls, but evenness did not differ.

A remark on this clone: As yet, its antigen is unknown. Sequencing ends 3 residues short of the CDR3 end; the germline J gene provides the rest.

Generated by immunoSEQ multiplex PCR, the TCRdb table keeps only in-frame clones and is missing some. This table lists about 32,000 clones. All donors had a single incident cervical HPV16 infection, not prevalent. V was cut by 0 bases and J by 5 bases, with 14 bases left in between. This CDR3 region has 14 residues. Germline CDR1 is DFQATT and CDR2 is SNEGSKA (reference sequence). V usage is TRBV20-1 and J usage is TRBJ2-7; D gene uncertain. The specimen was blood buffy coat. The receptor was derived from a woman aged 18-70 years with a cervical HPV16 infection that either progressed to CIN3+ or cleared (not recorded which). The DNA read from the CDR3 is TGCAGTGCTAGAGAGCCAAGCCCCCCCCACGAG. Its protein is CSAREPSPPHE. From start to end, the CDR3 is CSAREPSPPHEQYF.